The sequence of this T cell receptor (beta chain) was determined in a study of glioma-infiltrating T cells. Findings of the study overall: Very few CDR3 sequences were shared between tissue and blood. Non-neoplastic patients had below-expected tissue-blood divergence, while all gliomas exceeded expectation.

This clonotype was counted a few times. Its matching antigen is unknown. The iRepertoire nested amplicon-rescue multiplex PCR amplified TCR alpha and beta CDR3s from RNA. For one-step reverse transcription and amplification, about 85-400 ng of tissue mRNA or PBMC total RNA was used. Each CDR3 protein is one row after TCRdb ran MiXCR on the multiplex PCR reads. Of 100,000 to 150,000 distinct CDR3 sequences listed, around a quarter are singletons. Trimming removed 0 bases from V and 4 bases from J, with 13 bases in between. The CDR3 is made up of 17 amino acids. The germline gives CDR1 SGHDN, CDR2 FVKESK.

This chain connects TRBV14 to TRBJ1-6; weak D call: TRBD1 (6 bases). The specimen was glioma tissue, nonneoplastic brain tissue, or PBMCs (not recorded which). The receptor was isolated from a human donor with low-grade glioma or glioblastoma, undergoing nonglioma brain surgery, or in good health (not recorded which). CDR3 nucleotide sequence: TGTGCCAGCAGCCAAGATTATCGGACAGCTTATAATTCACCCCTCCACTTT. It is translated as CASSQDYRTAYNSPLHF.